This T cell receptor (beta chain) appears in the sequencing data of a study of T cells after yellow fever vaccination. Study-wide results and caveats: Primary-vaccination clones mostly resurfaced post-booster (nearly 97% CD4, about 87% CD8). A limited proportion of clonotypes was detected within both the CD4 and CD8 compartments.

This clonotype was recorded a few times. What it binds is not known. Conversion of TCR transcripts into cDNA relied on 5'RACE template switching, which added a universal primer site and UMIs. TCRdb fed the 5' RACE reads into MiXCR, producing one record per CDR3 protein. The data show 200,000 or so distinct CDR3 sequences, around 6.7% seen once. The CDR3 is 14 residues long. V was cut by 5 bases and J by 4 bases, with 11 bases left in between. Germline V CDR1 and CDR2: LNHNV, YYDKDF (reference sequence). J is TRBJ2-2 and V is TRBV15, with D possibly TRBD2 on 5 matching bases. The sequencing here drew on CD4+ T cells sorted from PBMCs, taken on the day of the yellow fever booster vaccination. This TCR was recovered from a man aged 25 to 40 who received the YFV17D yellow fever vaccine. The CDR3 sequence is CATSFEAGTGELFF. CDR3 DNA sequence: TGTGCCACCAGCTTCGAGGCGGGCACCGGGGAGCTGTTTTTT.